Listed below are T cell receptor beta chains from one sample, sequenced in a study. MiXCR was run by TCRdb on the 5' RACE reads, yielding one entry per CDR3 protein. The sample holds 10,000 to 13,000 distinct CDR3 sequences, roughly 17% seen once. Sequencing input: Tregs sorted from a lymph node. These TCRs come from a female donor with breast cancer. CDR3s include the opening cysteine and the closing phenylalanine or tryptophan. The D gene is left open where the match is weak.

j_call v_call d_call cdr3_aa
TRBJ1-1 TRBV14 - CASSLREGDTEAFF
TRBJ1-1 TRBV5-1 - CASSLYGAGMNTEAFF
TRBJ2-7 TRBV5-1 - CASSFRTDYEQYF
TRBJ2-1 TRBV20-1 - CSAREGTSSYNEQFF
TRBJ2-7 TRBV7-9 TRBD1 CASSLTTPGQGISYEQYF
TRBJ1-1 TRBV20-1 - CSARDTIGNTEAFF
TRBJ2-7 TRBV6-5 TRBD2 CASSYVKAGKYEQYF
TRBJ2-3 TRBV24-1 TRBD1 CATSLGTGVTDTQYF
TRBJ2-3 TRBV5-5 - CASSPRWSTDTQYF
- TRBV6-5 TRBD2 CASSYFGGDEQYF
TRBJ2-3 TRBV20-1 TRBD1 CSAGFDREYTQYF
TRBJ1-1 TRBV5-1 TRBD1 CASTGDRVLNTEAFF
TRBJ2-3 TRBV7-2 TRBD2 CASSLGLAGGVNTQYF
TRBJ2-1 TRBV19 TRBD2 CASRRLAPDNEQFF
TRBJ2-7 TRBV2 TRBD1 CASRRRTGDDEQYF
TRBJ2-2 TRBV5-1 - CASSLEQAGRGELFF
TRBJ2-1 TRBV7-9 - CASSPGSYNEQFF